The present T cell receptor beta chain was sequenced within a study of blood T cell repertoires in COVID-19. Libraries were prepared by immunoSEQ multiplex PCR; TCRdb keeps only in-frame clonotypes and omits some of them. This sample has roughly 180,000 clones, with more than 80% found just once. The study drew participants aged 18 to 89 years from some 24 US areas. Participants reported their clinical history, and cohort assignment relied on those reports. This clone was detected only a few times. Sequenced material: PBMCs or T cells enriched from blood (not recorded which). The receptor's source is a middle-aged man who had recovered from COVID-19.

The CDR3 loop is CASSVGSNQPQHF. CDR3 DNA sequence: TGTGCCAGCAGCGTCGGGAGCAATCAGCCCCAGCATTTT. The rearrangement uses TRBV11-2 and TRBJ1-5; D remains unclear. Deletions cut 5 bases from V and 1 base from J, with 6 bases between. The CDR3 contains 13 residues. Germline loops: CDR1 SGHAT, CDR2 FQNNGV.